The rows below give T cell receptor beta chains drawn from one sample of a study of T cell repertoires and HLA-DP antigens. Antigens for these TCRs are unknown. Produced via immunoSEQ multiplex PCR; TCRdb's table is partial and in-frame only. The sample holds tens of thousands of clones, roughly 78% seen once. Source material: CD4+ T cells from PBMCs. The receptor source for this set is a man between 60 and 75 years old in good health and CMV-seronegative. The CDR3 runs from the conserved cysteine through the conserved F or W. The order of the fields is V gene, clone size, J gene, D gene, CDR3 protein, CDR3 DNA. A D gene is named only where the DNA matches it firmly. The size entry is marked missing in some rows and otherwise reads once, few, many or a size class.

TRBV7-2	NA	TRBJ1-4	NA	CASSLEARDEKLFF	TGTGCCAGCAGCTTAGAAGCTAGGGATGAAAAACTGTTTTTT
TRBV7-6	NA	TRBJ2-3	NA	CASSLVGGSTDTQYF	TGTGCCAGCAGCTTAGTCGGGGGAAGCACAGATACGCAGTATTTT
TRBV10-1	NA	TRBJ2-1	TRBD2	CASTRRTSGLYNEQFF	TGCGCCAGCACCCGAAGGACTAGCGGGCTGTACAATGAGCAGTTCTTC
TRBV5-1	few	TRBJ2-1	TRBD2	CASSLSERGTEQFF	TGCGCCAGCAGCTTGAGCGAGCGGGGCACTGAGCAGTTCTTC
TRBV6-1	NA	TRBJ2-1	NA	CASTALNSYNEQFF	TGTGCCAGCACGGCACTCAACTCCTACAATGAGCAGTTCTTC
TRBV6-5	NA	TRBJ1-1	TRBD1	CASRPTGTGGIEAFF	TGTGCCAGCAGACCAACCGGGACAGGGGGCATTGAAGCTTTCTTT
TRBV28	NA	TRBJ1-2	NA	CATPRGSDGYTF	TGTGCCACGCCTCGAGGGTCTGATGGCTACACCTTC
TRBV15	once	TRBJ2-5	NA	CATSRAGEVQETQYF	TGTGCCACCAGCAGAGCGGGGGAGGTTCAAGAGACCCAGTACTTC
TRBV7-2	NA	TRBJ2-1	NA	CASSPGGTNYNEQFF	TGTGCCAGCAGCCCCGGCGGGACCAACTACAATGAGCAGTTCTTC
TRBV28	NA	TRBJ1-2	NA	CASSFPGPRDGYTF	TGTGCCAGCAGTTTTCCGGGACCCCGGGATGGCTACACCTTC
TRBV7-2	NA	TRBJ1-2	NA	CASSPERGRPYTF	TGTGCCAGCAGCCCGGAGAGGGGACGTCCCTACACCTTC
TRBV27	NA	TRBJ2-3	NA	CASSFVPSDTQYF	TGTGCCAGCAGTTTTGTACCTTCTGATACGCAGTATTTT
TRBV10-3	once	TRBJ1-2	TRBD1	CAISGGQVDGYTF	TGTGCCATCAGTGGGGGACAGGTAGATGGCTACACCTTC
TRBV11-2	NA	TRBJ2-7	TRBD2	CASSGGGYEQYF	TGTGCCAGCAGCGGGGGGGGCTACGAGCAGTACTTC
TRBV11-1	NA	TRBJ2-1	NA	CASSLSYRAYNEQFF	TGTGCCAGCAGCTTATCATATCGGGCCTACAATGAGCAGTTCTTC
TRBV28	NA	TRBJ1-2	NA	CASSFGGRRYGYTF	TGTGCCAGCAGTTTTGGGGGGAGGAGGTATGGCTACACCTTC
TRBV2	NA	TRBJ1-6	NA	CASSPNKGNSPLHF	TGTGCCAGCAGTCCCAACAAGGGGAATTCACCCCTCCACTTT
TRBV5-1	NA	TRBJ2-2	TRBD1	CASSSPSGGLNTGELFF	TGCGCCAGCAGCTCACCCTCAGGGGGCCTGAACACCGGGGAGCTGTTTTTT
TRBV7-2	NA	TRBJ2-5	NA	CASSLGRKTQYF	TGTGCCAGCAGCTTAGGCCGCAAGACCCAGTACTTC
TRBV7-8	once	TRBJ1-6	NA	CASSPDGYNSPLHF	TGTGCCAGCAGCCCGGACGGTTATAATTCACCCCTCCACTTT
TRBV2	few	TRBJ1-1	NA	CASRAGVYTEAFF	TGTGCCAGCAGGGCGGGCGTCTACACTGAAGCTTTCTTT
TRBV7-2	NA	TRBJ2-5	TRBD2	CASRPGTSGAQETQYF	TGTGCCAGCCGTCCCGGGACTAGCGGAGCACAAGAGACCCAGTACTTC
TRBV4-3	NA	TRBJ1-1	NA	CASSQEVRDKAFF	TGCGCCAGCAGCCAAGAAGTCCGGGACAAAGCTTTCTTT
TRBV4-1	NA	TRBJ1-1	NA	CASSHAPNAEAFF	TGCGCCAGCAGCCACGCCCCCAACGCTGAAGCTTTCTTT